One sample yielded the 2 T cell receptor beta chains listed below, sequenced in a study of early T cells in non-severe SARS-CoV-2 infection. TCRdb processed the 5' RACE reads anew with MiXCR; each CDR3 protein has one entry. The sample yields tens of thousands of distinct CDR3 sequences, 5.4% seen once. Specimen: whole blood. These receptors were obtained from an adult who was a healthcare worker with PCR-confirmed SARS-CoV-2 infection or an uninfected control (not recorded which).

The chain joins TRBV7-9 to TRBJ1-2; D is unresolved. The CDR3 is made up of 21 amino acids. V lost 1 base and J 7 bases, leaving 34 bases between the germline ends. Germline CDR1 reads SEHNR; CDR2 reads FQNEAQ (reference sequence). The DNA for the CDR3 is TGTGCCAGCAGCTTAGAATTCAACGGACCGGCTTCTGTCGGCGGTAACCTTGGCTACACCTTC. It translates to CASSLEFNGPASVGGNLGYTF.

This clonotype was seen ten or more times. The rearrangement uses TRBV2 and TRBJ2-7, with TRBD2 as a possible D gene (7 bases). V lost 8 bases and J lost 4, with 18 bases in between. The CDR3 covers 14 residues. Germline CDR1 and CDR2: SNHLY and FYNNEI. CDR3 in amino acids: CASGNRGAMYEQYF. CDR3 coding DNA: TGTGCCAGCGGCAATCGGGGGGCAATGTACGAGCAGTACTTC.